These T cell receptor beta chains were read from a single sample in a study of blood T cell repertoires in COVID-19. Sequencing was performed with immunoSEQ multiplex PCR; in TCRdb, only in-frame clones are kept and a portion is missing. The sample carries some 74,000 clones, around 89% recorded once. The specimen sequenced was peripheral blood. The receptors were sampled from a woman aged 80 or over with acute or convalescent COVID-19. The CDR3 runs from the conserved cysteine through the conserved F or W. Each record gives: D gene, V gene, J gene, clone size, CDR3 protein, CDR3 DNA. A D gene is named only where the DNA matches it firmly. Not every row has a clone size; where given, it reads once, few, many or a size class.

>NA|TRBV4-1|TRBJ1-5|NA
CASSQFGELDQPQHF
TGCGCCAGCAGCCAATTCGGGGAGCTCGATCAGCCCCAGCATTTT
>TRBD1|TRBV7-9|TRBJ1-2|once
CASSFRTGVVYGYTF
TGTGCCAGCAGCTTCCGGACAGGGGTCGTCTATGGCTACACCTTC
>NA|TRBV6-4|TRBJ2-7|few
CASSDLWGLVSYEQYF
TGTGCCAGCAGTGATCTGTGGGGGCTAGTCTCCTACGAGCAGTACTTC
>TRBD1|TRBV3-1/TRBV3-2|TRBJ1-1|NA
CASSQDRGIEAFF
TGTGCCAGCAGCCAAGACAGGGGGATTGAAGCTTTCTTT
>TRBD1|TRBV6-5|TRBJ1-1|NA
CASRNRGRGTEAFF
TGTGCCAGCAGAAACAGGGGGCGAGGGACTGAAGCTTTCTTT
>TRBD2|TRBV5-3|TRBJ2-1|NA
CARSWTGQPPTSGRACEQFF
TGTGCCAGAAGCTGGACCGGACAGCCTCCAACTAGCGGGAGGGCCTGTGAGCAGTTCTTC
>TRBD2|TRBV7-2|TRBJ2-3|NA
CASSRAQASGGGTQYF
TGTGCCAGCAGCCGCGCCCAGGCTAGCGGGGGAGGTACGCAGTATTTT
>NA|TRBV5-1|TRBJ1-4|NA
CASSLIATNEKLFF
TGCGCCAGCAGCTTGATCGCGACTAATGAAAAACTGTTTTTT
>NA|TRBV19|TRBJ1-4|NA
CASSIGPGRDEKLFF
TGTGCCAGTAGTATAGGTCCCGGGCGGGATGAAAAACTGTTTTTT
>NA|TRBV6-4|TRBJ1-1|once
CASSDQANTEAFF
TGTGCCAGCAGTGACCAGGCGAACACTGAAGCTTTCTTT
>NA|TRBV19|TRBJ1-2|few
CASTVGGATNYGYTF
TGTGCCAGTACAGTTGGCGGAGCAACTAACTATGGCTACACCTTC
>TRBD1|TRBV5-1|TRBJ1-1|NA
CASSLADRDTEAFF
TGCGCCAGCAGCTTGGCCGACAGGGACACTGAAGCTTTCTTT
>TRBD1|TRBV10-2|TRBJ1-2|NA
CASSERGQSGGYTF
TGCGCCAGCAGTGAGCGGGGACAGTCCGGAGGCTACACCTTC
>TRBD1|TRBV15|TRBJ2-7|NA
CATSMDRGREQYF
TGTGCCACCAGCATGGACAGGGGGAGGGAGCAGTACTTC
>TRBD1|TRBV9|TRBJ1-2|NA
CASSVDEAGGVFGGYTF
TGTGCCAGCAGCGTAGACGAAGCAGGGGGCGTTTTTGGAGGCTACACCTTC
>NA|TRBV19|TRBJ2-3|NA
CASSRSVSTDTQYF
TGTGCCAGTAGTAGATCGGTGAGCACAGATACGCAGTATTTT
>TRBD2|TRBV19|TRBJ2-3|NA
CASRDPSGVVPDTQYF
TGTGCCAGTAGGGATCCTAGCGGGGTCGTCCCAGATACGCAGTATTTT
>TRBD1|TRBV18|TRBJ2-7|once
CASSLAGTASYEQYF
TGTGCCAGCTCACTAGCCGGGACAGCATCCTACGAGCAGTACTTC
>TRBD1|TRBV30|TRBJ1-3|NA
CAWRPTGTGSGNTIYF
TGTGCCTGGAGGCCTACCGGGACAGGGTCTGGAAACACCATATATTTT
>TRBD2|TRBV4-1|TRBJ2-1|NA
CASSQMLAVGRDEQFF
TGCGCCAGCAGCCAAATGCTAGCGGTGGGACGGGATGAGCAGTTCTTC
>NA|TRBV5-1|TRBJ2-5|once
CASSAREGETQYF
TGCGCCAGCAGCGCCCGGGAAGGAGAGACCCAGTACTTC
>TRBD2|TRBV7-6|TRBJ2-5|NA
CASSQGLAGGQETQYF
TGTGCCAGCAGCCAGGGACTAGCGGGGGGCCAAGAGACCCAGTACTTC
>NA|TRBV28|TRBJ1-1|once
CASSRPGGNTEAFF
TGTGCCAGCAGCCGTCCGGGGGGGAACACTGAAGCTTTCTTT
>TRBD1|TRBV9|TRBJ1-3|NA
CASNSRGSGNTIYF
TGTGCCAGCAACAGCAGGGGGTCTGGAAACACCATATATTTT
>NA|TRBV18|TRBJ2-3|NA
CASSPARVSPDTQYF
TGTGCCAGCTCACCAGCCAGGGTTAGTCCAGATACGCAGTATTTT
>NA|TRBV7-8|TRBJ1-1|NA
CASSGQQGNTEAFF
TGTGCCAGCAGCGGCCAACAGGGTAACACTGAAGCTTTCTTT
>NA|TRBV5-4|TRBJ2-7|NA
CASSGGTGRDLYEQYF
TGTGCCAGCAGCGGGGGGACGGGGCGGGACTTGTACGAGCAGTACTTC
>NA|TRBV24-1|TRBJ2-3|NA
CATSEPDSNTQYF
TGTGCCACCAGTGAACCTGACTCCAATACGCAGTATTTT
>NA|TRBV3-1/TRBV3-2|TRBJ2-1|NA
CASSQPLARSYNEQFF
TGTGCCAGCAGCCAACCTTTGGCTAGGTCCTACAATGAGCAGTTCTTC
>NA|TRBV9|TRBJ2-2|NA
CASSGQGRELFF
TGTGCCAGCAGCGGGCAGGGCCGGGAGCTGTTTTTT
>TRBD2|TRBV4-2|TRBJ2-3|NA
CASSQGTSGGGIDTQYF
TGTGCCAGCAGCCAAGGGACTAGCGGGGGGGGAATAGATACGCAGTATTTT
>NA|TRBV9|TRBJ1-1|NA
CASSPREPSTEAFF
TGTGCCAGCAGCCCAAGAGAGCCTTCCACTGAAGCTTTCTTT
>TRBD1|TRBV18|TRBJ1-3|once
CASSPYGQGSGNTIYF
TGTGCCAGCTCGCCTTATGGACAGGGCTCTGGAAACACCATATATTTT
>TRBD1|TRBV5-6|TRBJ1-5|NA
CASSPGQGPGQPQHF
TGTGCCAGCAGCCCAGGACAGGGCCCAGGTCAGCCCCAGCATTTT
>NA|TRBV5-1|TRBJ1-1|NA
CASSVTVNTEAFF
TGCGCCAGCAGCGTGACAGTGAACACTGAAGCTTTCTTT
>TRBD2|TRBV7-2|TRBJ2-1|NA
CASSLIAGGGEQFF
TGTGCCAGCAGCTTAATCGCGGGGGGGGGCGAGCAGTTCTTC
>NA|TRBV7-9|TRBJ1-2|NA
CASSAGTFLYGYTF
TGTGCCAGCTCCGCCGGGACTTTCCTCTATGGCTACACCTTC
>NA|TRBV12-3/TRBV12-4|TRBJ1-1|NA
CASSVKRGTEAFF
TGTGCCAGCAGTGTAAAACGGGGAACTGAAGCTTTCTTT
>TRBD1|TRBV2|TRBJ2-5|once
CASAGQGRETQYF
TGTGCCAGCGCGGGACAGGGGCGGGAGACCCAGTACTTC
>NA|TRBV19|TRBJ1-1|NA
CASNTGAGWTEAFF
TGTGCCAGTAACACTGGGGCAGGGTGGACTGAAGCTTTCTTT
>NA|TRBV4-3|TRBJ1-2|NA
CASSQDAQEANYGYTF
TGCGCCAGCAGCCAAGATGCCCAGGAAGCTAACTATGGCTACACCTTC
>NA|TRBV7-3|TRBJ2-7|NA
CASSLNRDLGEQYF
TGTGCCAGCAGCTTAAACAGGGACCTTGGGGAGCAGTACTTC
>NA|TRBV3-1/TRBV3-2|TRBJ1-1|NA
CASSYLGARVPEAFF
TGTGCCAGCAGCTATCTGGGGGCTCGTGTCCCTGAAGCTTTCTTT
>TRBD1|TRBV18|TRBJ1-5|NA
CASSPGTERNQPQHF
TGTGCCAGCTCACCAGGGACAGAAAGAAATCAGCCCCAGCATTTT
>TRBD2|TRBV11-2|TRBJ2-7|NA
CASSSQTLGGGEQYF
TGTGCCAGCAGCTCCCAGACCCTCGGGGGGGGCGAGCAGTACTTC
>TRBD2|TRBV30|TRBJ2-2|NA
CAWRREGWGTGELFF
TGTGCCTGGAGGAGGGAGGGATGGGGCACCGGGGAGCTGTTTTTT
>NA|TRBV7-6|TRBJ2-5|NA
CASSLAGGRRKETQYF
TGTGCCAGCAGCTTAGCCGGGGGACGGAGAAAAGAGACCCAGTACTTC
>NA|TRBV9|TRBJ1-1|NA
CASSLAGDTEAFF
TGTGCCAGCAGCTTGGCAGGGGACACTGAAGCTTTCTTT
>NA|TRBV4-3|TRBJ2-1|NA
CASSQSRGSDEQFF
TGCGCCAGCAGCCAAAGTCGGGGAAGCGATGAGCAGTTCTTC
>TRBD1|TRBV30|TRBJ1-2|NA
CAWNQQGASYGYTF
TGTGCCTGGAACCAACAGGGGGCGTCCTATGGCTACACCTTC
>NA|TRBV10-3|TRBJ2-5|NA
CAISESGPGETQYF
TGTGCCATCAGTGAGTCGGGTCCAGGAGAGACCCAGTACTTC
>NA|TRBV6-1|TRBJ1-2|NA
CASSEVWGGGYGYTF
TGTGCCAGCAGTGAAGTATGGGGGGGTGGCTATGGCTACACCTTC
>NA|TRBV30|TRBJ2-7|NA
CAWSFGGAIEQYF
TGTGCCTGGAGTTTTGGGGGGGCTATTGAGCAGTACTTC